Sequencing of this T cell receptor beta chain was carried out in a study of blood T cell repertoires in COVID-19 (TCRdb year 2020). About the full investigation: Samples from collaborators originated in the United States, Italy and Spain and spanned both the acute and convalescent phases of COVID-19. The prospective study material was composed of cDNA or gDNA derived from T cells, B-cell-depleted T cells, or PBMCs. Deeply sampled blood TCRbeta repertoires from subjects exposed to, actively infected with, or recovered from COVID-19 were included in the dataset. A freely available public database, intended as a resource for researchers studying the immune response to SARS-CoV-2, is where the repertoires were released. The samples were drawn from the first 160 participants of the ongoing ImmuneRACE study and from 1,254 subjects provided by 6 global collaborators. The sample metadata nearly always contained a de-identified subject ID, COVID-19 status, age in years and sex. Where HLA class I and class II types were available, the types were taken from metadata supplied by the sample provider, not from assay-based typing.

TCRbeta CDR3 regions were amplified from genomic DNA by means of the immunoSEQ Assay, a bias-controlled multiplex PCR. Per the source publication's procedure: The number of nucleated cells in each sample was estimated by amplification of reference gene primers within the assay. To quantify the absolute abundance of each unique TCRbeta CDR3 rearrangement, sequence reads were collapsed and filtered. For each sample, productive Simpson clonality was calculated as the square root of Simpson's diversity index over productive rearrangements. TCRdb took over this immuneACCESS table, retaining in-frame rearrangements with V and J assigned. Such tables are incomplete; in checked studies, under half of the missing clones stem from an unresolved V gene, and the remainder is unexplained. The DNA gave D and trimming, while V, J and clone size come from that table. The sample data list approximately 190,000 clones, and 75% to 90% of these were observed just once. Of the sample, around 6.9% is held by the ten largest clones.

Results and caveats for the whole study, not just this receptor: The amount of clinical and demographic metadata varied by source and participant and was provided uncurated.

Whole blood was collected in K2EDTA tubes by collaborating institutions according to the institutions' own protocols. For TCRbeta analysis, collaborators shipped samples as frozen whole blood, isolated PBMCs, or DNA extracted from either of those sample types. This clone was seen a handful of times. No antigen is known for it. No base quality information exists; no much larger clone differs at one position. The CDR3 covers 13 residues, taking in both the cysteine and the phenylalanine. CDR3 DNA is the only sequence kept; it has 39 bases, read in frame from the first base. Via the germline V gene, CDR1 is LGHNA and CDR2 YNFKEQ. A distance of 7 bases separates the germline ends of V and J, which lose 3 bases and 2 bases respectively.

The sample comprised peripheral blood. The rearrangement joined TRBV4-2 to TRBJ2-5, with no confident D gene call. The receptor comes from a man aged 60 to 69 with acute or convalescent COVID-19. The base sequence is TGTGCCAGCAGCCAGGCCTTTCAAGAGACCCAGTACTTC. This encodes CASSQAFQETQYF.